Listed below are T cell receptor beta chains from one sample, sequenced in a study of blood T cell repertoires in COVID-19. Libraries were prepared by immunoSEQ multiplex PCR; TCRdb keeps only in-frame clonotypes and omits some of them. Among under 200,000 clones, approximately 91% were seen once, and the ten largest hold about 2%. Sequenced: peripheral blood. Receptors originate from a man between 18 and 35 years old with acute or convalescent COVID-19. The conserved cysteine and the conserved F or W are not part of the CDR3 here. Fields, in order: CDR3 protein, V gene, D gene. A D gene is named only where the DNA matches it firmly.

ASSLLAGEQHTQY	TRBV6-5	TRBD2
ASSPQGQVHQPQH	TRBV19	TRBD1
ASSGAGWTGELF	TRBV5-1	NA
ASSPGSTTNEKLF	TRBV7-9	NA
ASSPYRGQPQH	TRBV10-1	TRBD1
ASSLSDRANTEAF	TRBV19	TRBD1
ASSLALGGDTQY	TRBV6-5	NA
AWSIPHKYGEKLF	TRBV30	NA
ASSLRTGNTEAF	TRBV5-7	TRBD1
AWSLLIGTSNGYT	TRBV30	NA
ASSSQGGDNYGYT	TRBV5-4	TRBD1
ASSPSSTDTQY	TRBV18	NA
ASSPPVGGSYEQY	TRBV7-9	TRBD2
SASRQGRETQY	TRBV20-1	TRBD1
ASSVKGAYGNEQF	TRBV6-4	TRBD1
ASRGGRHLPRKTQY	TRBV21-1	NA
ASSFAGLIETQY	TRBV5-1	NA
AWNRGRIAGELF	TRBV30	TRBD2
ASSLAGQGAGELF	TRBV5-1	TRBD1
ASSAGQGALYGYT	TRBV19	TRBD1
ASSCCLRVSFSEQY	TRBV5-1	NA
ASSVEAGSLYNEQF	TRBV9	NA
ASSLEGQGFHGYT	TRBV4-1	TRBD1
ASSSQGLTDTQY	TRBV5-6	NA
ASSLQAGGPGTDTQY	TRBV5-1	TRBD2
ATSGPGGHTGELF	TRBV24-1	TRBD1
ASSQQESSYNEQF	TRBV18	NA
ASSVEGGRPGELF	TRBV9	NA
ASTQLAGGVGKNIQY	TRBV19	TRBD2
ASSLFGGMGNQPQH	TRBV5-8	NA
ASSLRQLYEQY	TRBV7-9	NA